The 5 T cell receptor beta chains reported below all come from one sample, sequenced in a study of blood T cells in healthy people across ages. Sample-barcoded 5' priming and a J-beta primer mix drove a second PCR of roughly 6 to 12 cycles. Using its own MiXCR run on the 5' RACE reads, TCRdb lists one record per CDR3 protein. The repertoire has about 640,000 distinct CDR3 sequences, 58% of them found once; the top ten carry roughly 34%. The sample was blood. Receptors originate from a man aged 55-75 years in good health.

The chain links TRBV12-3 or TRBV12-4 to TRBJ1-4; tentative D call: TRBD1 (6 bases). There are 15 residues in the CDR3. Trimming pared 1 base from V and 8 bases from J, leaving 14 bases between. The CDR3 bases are TGTGCCAGCAGTTTAGGGCCCCAGGGGCGAGAAAAACTGTTTTTT. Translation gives CASSLGPQGREKLFF.

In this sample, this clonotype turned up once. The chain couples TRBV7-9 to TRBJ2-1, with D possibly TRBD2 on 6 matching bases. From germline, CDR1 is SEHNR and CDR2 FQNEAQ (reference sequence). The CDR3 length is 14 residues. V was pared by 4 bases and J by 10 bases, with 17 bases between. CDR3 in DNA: TGTGCCAGCAGCTATTCTAGCGAGGTGAACGAGCAGTTCTTC. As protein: CASSYSSEVNEQFF.

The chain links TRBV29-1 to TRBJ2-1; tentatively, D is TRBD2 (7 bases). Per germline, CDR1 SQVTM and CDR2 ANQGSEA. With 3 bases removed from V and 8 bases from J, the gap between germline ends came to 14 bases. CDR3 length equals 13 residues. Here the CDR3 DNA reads TGCAGCGTTGATGGGGGAGGGGGGGATGAGCAGTTCTTC. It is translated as CSVDGGGGDEQFF.

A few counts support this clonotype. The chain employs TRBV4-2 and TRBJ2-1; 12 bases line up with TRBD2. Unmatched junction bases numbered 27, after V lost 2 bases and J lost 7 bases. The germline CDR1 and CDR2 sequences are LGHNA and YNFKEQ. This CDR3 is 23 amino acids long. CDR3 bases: TGTGCCAGCAGCCAAATTCGCTGGGGCTACCAGGTTGGAAGACTAGCGGGGGAGAATGAGCAGTTCTTC. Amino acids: CASSQIRWGYQVGRLAGENEQFF.

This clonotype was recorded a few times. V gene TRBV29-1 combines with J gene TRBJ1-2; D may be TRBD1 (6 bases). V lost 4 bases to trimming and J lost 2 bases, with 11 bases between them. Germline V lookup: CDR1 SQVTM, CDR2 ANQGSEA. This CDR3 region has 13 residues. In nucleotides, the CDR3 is TGCAGCGTTGGGAATGGACAGAACTATGGCTACACCTTC. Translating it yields CSVGNGQNYGYTF.